This T cell receptor beta chain comes out of a study of cytomegalovirus exposure and HLA in healthy donors (dated by TCRdb to between 2016 and 2019). Turning to the overall study: According to an earlier analysis of 587 of the donors, about 179 million T cells yielded 120 million or so unique TCR beta sequences and 276 Gb of sequence data. About 300 gigabases of sequencing data and 80 million or so unique TCR sequences were included in an early release covering about 700 HLA-typed donors. Of the roughly 410 genotyped donors, more than 75% were placed in the genetic ancestry cluster associated with self-reported Caucasian donors. The aim of the study was to test whether cataloging public T cell receptors could identify signatures of past pathogen exposure. The study profiled the T cell repertoires of about 640 subjects by immunosequencing and related them to cytomegalovirus serostatus. A separate validation cohort of about 110 different subjects was used in addition to the approximately 700-subject first cohort. To predict cytomegalovirus infection status, the study brought together high-throughput TCR immunosequencing, statistical association of individual TCRs with disease status, and machine learning. In a later analysis, previously published TCR beta repertoires from fewer than 750 donors were re-analyzed and high-resolution HLA genotyping was added so that TCR occurrence patterns could be studied. Rather than using new phenotypic data, the later analysis identified candidate immune exposures from TCR beta sequences and from how often those sequences occurred across donors. An earlier analysis of around 580 of the donors used high-throughput TCR beta sequencing to judge whether each TCR beta V gene segment behaved as functional or pseudogenic. Donor age, sex, ethnicity and CMV serostatus were collected together with the repertoire data. A later genetic analysis used genome-wide SNP genotypes for about three fifths of the 666 donors, treating that subset as a discovery cohort. All discovery cohort repertoires had been generated on a single sequencing platform. Both class I and class II loci were covered by HLA typing, at four-digit resolution. The number of donors typed differed by locus, with about 629-640 for A, B, C, DRB1 and DQB1, around 500 for DQA1, approximately 570 for DPA1, and 450 to 480 for DPB1. Because of strong linkage in the cohort, roughly five DR-DQ haplotypes were treated as single units for association and clustering. Among 300 to 450 genotyped donors of the cohort, an average of roughly 240,000 unique TCR beta nucleotide sequences were sequenced per donor, roughly a sixth of them non-productive.

Library creation used the immunoSEQ multiplex PCR assay. The multiplex PCR relied on a mix of 60 forward primers for TCR Vbeta segments and 13 reverse primers for TCR Jbeta segments. Amplification of the CDR3 region of rearranged TCR beta genes was performed with a multiplex PCR assay on genomic DNA. On the Illumina HiSeq System, the amplified TCR beta libraries were sequenced as 87-base-pair reads. On the authors' methods: In a later analysis, some 80 million unique TCR beta chains were counted across the approximately 670 repertoires, and approximately 11 million of these chains were shared by at least two donors. Raw reads were error-corrected and collapsed into unique sequences with a nearest-neighbor algorithm that merged closely related sequences to remove PCR and sequencing errors. V, D and J gene segments were assigned by aligning CDR3 sequences to IMGT reference sequences. Each retained sequence needed at least a six-nucleotide match to both a V gene segment and a J gene segment. Rearrangements were classified as productive when the CDR3 lacked stop codons and remained in frame with V and J, and all other rearrangements were classified as non-productive. CDR3 was defined according to IMGT convention as the region running from the second conserved V-encoded cysteine to the conserved J-encoded phenylalanine. The earlier analysis of about 640 of the donors excluded any sequence lacking an unambiguous match to a single V gene segment. An earlier analysis of 450 to 650 of the donors called V segments functional above 56.7% productive rearrangements and segregating when the between-donor standard deviation exceeded 5%. A statistical classification framework was built for diagnosing cytomegalovirus status from the catalog of TCR beta chain sequences. A later analysis assigned V and J genes by comparing TCR nucleotide sequences with IMGT/GENE-DB human TR gene sequences. Using the TCRdist pipeline, a later analysis assigned CDR3 sequences along with most-parsimonious VDJ recombination scenarios. In a later analysis, each TCR beta chain was defined by its CDR3 amino acid sequence together with its V-gene family, and reads lacking a unique V-gene family were excluded. As a way to deal with suspected cross-contamination and a sequencing artifact, a later analysis dropped over 550 nucleotide sequences that were highly shared and had low generation probability. In a later analysis, a clonal expansion index was calculated for each public chain from normalized within-repertoire ranks of inferred template counts. Generation probabilities in a later analysis came from a VDJ recombination model fitted to out-of-frame rearrangements, and those results were checked against IGoR. In a later analysis, hypergeometric tests were used to score TCR-TCR, TCR-HLA and TCR-CMV co-occurrence, with a repertoire-size bias correction applied to TCR pairs. False discovery rates were estimated in a later analysis by permuting HLA or CMV assignments 20 times. In a later analysis, co-occurring TCRs were grouped with DBSCAN, and TCRdist sequence similarity was added when clustering was performed within HLA-allele-positive subsets. Repertoires with fewer than 30,000 or more than 120,000 public chains were left out of co-occurrence clustering, as were about 5 repertoires with anomalous nucleotide sharing. As stored in TCRdb, this immuneACCESS dataset retains in-frame rearrangements with V and J assigned. A fraction of the clones does not appear; measured against another copy, unresolved V genes explain less than half of the discrepancy, and the remainder lacks a known reason. V, J and clone size derive from that table, while D and trimming were established from the DNA sequence. This sample has 100,000 to 150,000 clones in its table, and about 80% of those were observed once. The ten largest clones take up approximately 11% of the sample.

Points the paper makes about the study in general: Because counts were too low, roughly 17 rarely observed V segments, including chromosome 9 orphons, were left out of the earlier analysis of approximately 580 of the donors. A further reported finding was that TCR beta sequences accurately predicted the HLA-A and HLA-B alleles for most subjects in the first cohort. A total of 164 TCR beta chains were listed by the study as associated with cytomegalovirus. In a later analysis, HLA-associated TCR beta chains showed more clonal expansion and lower generation probabilities than non-associated chains that were equally common. In a later genetic analysis, fewer N-insertions in productive TCRs were reported among donors in an Asian-associated ancestry cluster than the approximately 710-donor mean. Specific HLA alleles were associated with some 15,000 TCR beta sequences at a false discovery rate of 0.05 in a later analysis. The only immune exposure information available for the cohort was CMV serostatus. In an earlier analysis of around 600 of the donors, most TCR beta V segments were observed in productive rearrangements about 90% or about 30% of the time, broadly matching IMGT annotations. When HLA alleles, especially DR and DQ, strongly co-occurred, TCR associations were difficult to assign to individual alleles. The authors suggested that the approach could potentially be extended to other disease states and immunological phenotypes. The presence/absence analyses assumed that sequencing depth was roughly uniform across donors, and that assumption may not be true. HLA typing was unavailable for some donors at each locus, so association tests used only the typed subset. Three of the identified cytomegalovirus-associated TCR beta chains were confirmed in vitro to be specific for cytomegalovirus antigens. A later analysis reported that several top co-occurrence clusters appeared linked to parvovirus B19, influenza, CMV and Epstein-Barr virus. In a later analysis, most CMV-associated TCR beta chains were found to appear HLA-restricted, with HLA associations seemingly driven largely by CMV exposure. While some public TCRs were present in many individuals, most TCR sequences turned up only very rarely across donors. In a later genetic analysis, a missense DCLRE1C variant was associated with V-gene and J-gene trimming of TCR beta chains, and the association was replicated in an independent cohort. A cluster of highly shared sequence variants was judged likely to represent a technical artifact of the sequencing pipeline. This cohort had only TCR beta chains sequenced, and the lack of alpha or paired-chain data limited which features could be detected. Correlated functional status among segregating V segments might reflect linkage disequilibrium, but an unknown experimental factor could not be ruled out. In a later analysis, the rate of TCR association differed among HLA loci, with DRB1 alleles having the most associated TCRs and HLA-C alleles having the fewest. The classifier was reported to diagnose cytomegalovirus status with high specificity and sensitivity in both the original and validation cohorts.

In total, just over 650 healthy bone marrow donors made up the cohort. All cohort members were sampled while nominally healthy, although unrecorded immune exposures were likely present. The donor was CMV seropositive and belonged to the group of 250 to 300 seropositive cohort members. A peripheral blood sample was collected from each donor, and TCR beta sequencing was performed on peripheral blood mononuclear cells. Genomic DNA extraction from the blood cell samples was performed with the Qiagen DNeasy Blood Extraction Kit. To note about this clone: Its antigen target is currently unknown. The input lacks base qualities; no much larger clone sits a single base away.

The specimen was PBMCs. The receptor comes from a man aged 25-45 years in good health and CMV-seropositive.

DNA sequence: TGTGCCAGCAGCCAAGTGGGGGCGGGGACAGTGCTCTACGAGCAGTACTTC. This translates into CASSQVGAGTVLYEQYF. The V and J segments used are TRBV4-2 and TRBJ2-7; matching of 7 bases hints at TRBD1 as the D gene. V is cut by 1 base and J by 3 bases, and the space between the germline ends is 19 bases. The germline V gene sets CDR1 to LGHNA and CDR2 to YNFKEQ. The CDR3 spans 17 residues, from the cysteine through the phenylalanine. Just CDR3 DNA is preserved here, 51 bases in frame from base 1.